This T cell receptor beta chain originates from a study of cytomegalovirus exposure and HLA in healthy donors. Study outcomes and limitations: Earlier analysis found most TCR beta V segments productive about 87% or about 30% of the time. Reports indicated that the classifier achieved high specificity and sensitivity in diagnosing cytomegalovirus status.

Trimming removed 6 bases from V and 2 bases from J, with 16 bases in between. Germline CDR1 and CDR2: SGHRS and YFSETQ. CDR3 length: 15 residues. This clone was observed once. The antigen remains undetermined. 13 Jbeta primers and 60 Vbeta primers were used for the PCR. Clones were read by immunoSEQ multiplex PCR, and TCRdb kept only the in-frame ones, dropping some. The sample carries over 150,000 clones, around 77% recorded once. The TCR was taken from a woman in her twenties or thirties in good health and CMV-seronegative. Sequencing was done on a sample of PBMCs. The chain employs TRBV5-1 and TRBJ2-3; weak D call: TRBD2 (7 bases). CDR3 amino acids: CASTNRGALTDTQYF. The CDR3, as DNA: TGCGCCAGCACCAACCGGGGGGCCCTCACAGATACGCAGTATTTT.